This T cell receptor (beta chain) was sequenced in a study of OX40 agonist ivuxolimab in advanced cancers. Study-wide background: The group had a mean age of about 65 years, ranged from about 23 to 85, and was 75% to 85% male. The eligibility criteria allowed prior anti-PD-1, anti-PD-L1 or anti-CTLA-4 therapy, and 30% to 45% had some.

Study results and limitations: Among patients with partial responses at 0.1-3.0 mg/kg, clonal expansion was among the lowest.

The protocol was immunoSEQ multiplex PCR, while the TCRdb copy is restricted to in-frame clones and leaves out a portion. The data contain approximately 68,000 clones, roughly nine tenths of them singletons. Between the trimmed V and J ends, which lost 1 base and 5 bases, there was a span of 8 bases. CDR1 is MNHEY and CDR2 is SVGAGI in the germline V gene. There are 14 residues in the CDR3. This clone was observed once. The antigen is unknown. If patients had autoimmune disease history or systemic immunosuppression, they were excluded. Sequences were derived from CD4+ or CD8+ T cells sorted from blood, sampled in a trial of the OX40 agonist ivuxolimab. The receptor comes from an adult with an advanced solid tumor such as melanoma, head and neck, liver or kidney cancer. The chain uses TRBV6-5 and TRBJ2-2; D gene uncertain. The CDR3 protein is CASSYWRGTGELFF. The CDR3 region has the DNA TGTGCCAGCAGTTACTGGAGAGGAACCGGGGAGCTGTTTTTT.